A selection of T cell receptor beta chains follows, all from one sample in a study of OX40 agonist ivuxolimab in advanced cancers. The repertoire was sequenced with immunoSEQ multiplex PCR; TCRdb's copy has only in-frame clones and lacks some. The table records some 85,000 clones, around nine tenths of them present only once. The sequences come from CD4+ or CD8+ T cells sorted from blood, collected in a trial of the OX40 agonist ivuxolimab. These receptors all stem from an adult with an advanced solid tumor such as melanoma, head and neck, liver or kidney cancer. Each CDR3 is given with its conserved first and last residue. The D gene is left open where the match is weak.

j_gene	len	d_gene	v_gene	CDR3nt	CDR3aa
TRBJ2-4	14	.	TRBV5-1	TGCGCCAGCAGCTTGTTGGCAGGCAAAAACATTCAGTACTTC	CASSLLAGKNIQYF
TRBJ2-1	15	.	TRBV27	TGTGCCAGCAGTTTCGGGTCGAGCTCCTACAATGAGCAGTTCTTC	CASSFGSSSYNEQFF
TRBJ1-6	18	TRBD1	TRBV27	TGTGCCAGCAATCTAACAGGGGGCAAGAGGTCCTATAATTCACCCCTCCACTTT	CASNLTGGKRSYNSPLHF
TRBJ1-5	14	TRBD1	TRBV5-1	TGCGCCAGCAGCTTGGGACAGGGGGATCAGCCCCAGCATTTT	CASSLGQGDQPQHF
TRBJ1-5	12	.	TRBV2	TGTGCCAGCAGAATACAATCCATGGCCCAGCATTTT	CASRIQSMAQHF
TRBJ2-6	16	.	TRBV10-3	TGTGCCACTGGACCGGGACCCACCTCTGGGGCCAACGTCCTGACTTTC	CATGPGPTSGANVLTF
TRBJ1-1	15	.	TRBV2	TGTGCCAGCAGTGAAGAGTCGGGGGGGAACACTGAAGCTTTCTTT	CASSEESGGNTEAFF
TRBJ2-7	14	.	TRBV5-1	TGCGCCAGCAGCTCCCGGGACGTCGCGGGGGAGCAGTACTTC	CASSSRDVAGEQYF
TRBJ1-2	13	.	TRBV7-8	TGTGCCAGCAGCTTAAACAGCGACTATGGCTACACCTTC	CASSLNSDYGYTF
TRBJ2-5	15	.	TRBV30	TGTGCCTGGAATTGGGGGGGGGCGTACCAAGAGACCCAGTACTTC	CAWNWGGAYQETQYF
TRBJ1-1	15	.	TRBV5-1	TGCGCCAGCAGCTTATCCGGGACATTGAACACTGAAGCTTTCTTT	CASSLSGTLNTEAFF
TRBJ2-2	13	TRBD2	TRBV30	TGTGCCCACCGCAGGGAGGGCACCGGGGAGCTGTTTTTT	CAHRREGTGELFF
TRBJ2-1	13	.	TRBV18	TGTGCCAGCTCACCGATAGGTAACAATGAGCAGTTCTTC	CASSPIGNNEQFF